Shown below are 16 T cell receptor beta chains from a single sample sequenced in a study of PD-L1 blockade in urothelial cancer (TCRdb year 2017). The time point label of this sample denotes: pretreatment peripheral blood. Library generation was performed with the immunoSEQ multiplex PCR assay. TCRdb obtained this table from immuneACCESS and retained in-frame rearrangements with V and J assigned. These tables miss some clones; where compared with another copy, unresolved V genes account for less than half of the shortfall, and the remainder is unexplained. The sample has 70,000 or so clones on record, roughly 90% of them singletons. Around 4.8% of the sample lies in the top ten. The sequencing here drew on PBMCs, taken around atezolizumab (anti-PD-L1) treatment. The receptors derive from a man in his 70s with urothelial cancer.

This chain joins TRBV15 and TRBJ2-2; D is unclear. Trimming removed 0 bases at V and 7 bases at J, with 9 bases between. The germline gives CDR1 LNHNV, CDR2 YYDKDF (reference sequence). There are 14 residues in the CDR3. The chain's CDR3 is CATSRDGLRGELFF. Here the CDR3 DNA reads TGTGCCACCAGCAGAGATGGGCTACGCGGGGAGCTGTTTTTT.

The CDR3 spells CASSPEPPDLGNTIYF. As DNA, the CDR3 is TGCGCCAGCAGCCCGGAGCCACCAGACTTAGGAAACACCATATATTTT. This rearrangement joins TRBV5-1 to TRBJ1-3; no definite D call. There are 16 residues in the CDR3. Germline-derived CDR1 and CDR2 are SGHRS and YFSETQ. Trimming stripped 4 bases from V and 4 bases from J, with 18 bases between.

This sequence joins TRBV28 and TRBJ2-7; perhaps TRBD1 as D (5 bases). Germline V gene data show CDR1 as MDHEN and CDR2 as SYDVKM. The CDR3 consists of 15 residues. Between the trimmed V and J ends, which lost 5 bases and 2 bases, there was a span of 16 bases. In nucleotides, the CDR3 is TGTGCCAGCAGTCCCCCCAGGACACCCACCTACGAGCAGTACTTC. Amino acid sequence: CASSPPRTPTYEQYF.

V usage is TRBV10-2 and J usage is TRBJ2-2; 11 bases fit TRBD2. Germline CDR1 and CDR2: WSHSY and SAAADI. J was trimmed by 4 bases and V by 7 bases; bases with no gene match: 2. The CDR3 consists of 14 residues. The CDR3 DNA reads TGCGCCAGCAAAACTAGCGGGAGCACCGGGGAGCTGTTTTTT. It is translated as CASKTSGSTGELFF.

The chain couples TRBV9 to TRBJ2-2, with 10 bases matching TRBD1. V dropped 3 bases and J dropped 7; count of bases not matched to a gene: 12. Germline CDR1 and CDR2: SGDLS and YYNGEE. The CDR3 contains 17 residues. The CDR3: CASSAHQTGGVFGELFF. The DNA for the CDR3 is TGTGCCAGCAGCGCCCACCAGACAGGGGGCGTTTTCGGGGAGCTGTTTTTT. The full variable domain, with the rest looked up from reference TRBV9 and TRBJ2-2, is DSGVTQTPKHLITATGQRVTLRCSPRSGDLSVYWYQQSLDQGLQFLIQYYNGEERAKGNILERFSAQQFPDLHSELNLSSLELGDSALYFCASSAHQTGGVFGELFFGEGSRLTVL.

This chain joins TRBV27 and TRBJ2-1, with D perhaps TRBD1 (5 bases). V lost 4 bases and J 5 bases, leaving 12 bases between the germline ends. CDR3 size: 14 residues. Germline CDR1 is MNHEY and CDR2 is SMNVEV (reference sequence). CDR3 amino acids: CASSWYVGDNEQFF. CDR3 bases: TGTGCCAGCAGTTGGTATGTAGGGGACAATGAGCAGTTCTTC.

This clone was observed a few times. The chain has TRBV5-1 and TRBJ2-5; D perhaps matches TRBD1 (6 bases). CDR3 length: 14 residues. The ends were cut back, 4 bases at V and 2 bases at J, with 12 bases in the middle. The germline V gene has CDR1 SGHRS and CDR2 YFSETQ. CDR3 sequence (DNA): TGCGCCAGCAGCCACGACAGGAGACAAGAGACCCAGTACTTC. Translating gives CASSHDRRQETQYF.

The V and J genes are TRBV7-6 and TRBJ2-3, with TRBD2 identical over 12 bases. The CDR3 is made up of 16 amino acids. CDR1 is SGHVS and CDR2 is FNYEAQ in the germline V gene. V was pared by 5 bases and J by 5 bases, with 8 bases of the junction left unmatched. The CDR3 sequence: CASSPGLAGRRDTQYF. The DNA of the CDR3 is TGTGCCAGCAGCCCAGGACTAGCGGGAAGGAGAGATACGCAGTATTTT. Variable domain in full (rest from reference TRBV7-6 and TRBJ2-3): GAGVSQSPRYKVTKRGQDVALRCDPISGHVSLYWYRQALGQGPEFLTYFNYEAQQDKSGLPNDRFSAERPEGSISTLTIQRTEQRDSAMYRCASSPGLAGRRDTQYFGPGTRLTVL.

This clone was picked up a small number of times. The rearrangement uses TRBV19 and TRBJ1-1; the D gene is possibly TRBD1 (6 bases). The germline V gene encodes CDR1 LNHDA and CDR2 SQIVND (reference sequence). The CDR3 extends over 16 amino acids. Between the trimmed V and J ends, which lost 7 bases and 4 bases, there was a span of 22 bases. CDR3 in DNA: TGTGCCAGTACCCCATCCCCGCCGAGGGGGGGCACTGAAGCTTTCTTT. Translated, it gives CASTPSPPRGGTEAFF.

This chain connects TRBV7-9 to TRBJ2-1; 7 bases map to TRBD1. Germline V lookup: CDR1 SEHNR, CDR2 FQNEAQ (reference sequence). This CDR3 is built from 15 residues. V shed 5 bases, J shed 12 bases, and the junction held 16 bases outside the gene matches. In DNA, the CDR3 is TGTGCCAGCAGCCCTCACAGGGGTTCCGCGATGGGGCAGTTCTTC. Protein: CASSPHRGSAMGQFF.

V is TRBV7-9 and J is TRBJ2-5; 8 bases map to TRBD1. CDR1 is SEHNR, CDR2 FQNEAQ, per germline (reference sequence). The CDR3 has 16 amino acids. V shed 6 bases, J shed 1 base, and the junction held 10 bases outside the gene matches. This CDR3 reads CASRRGTGRSQETQYF. The CDR3 DNA sequence: TGTGCCAGCAGACGCGGGACAGGACGTTCCCAAGAGACCCAGTACTTC. Filled out from reference TRBV7-9 and TRBJ2-5, the complete variable domain reads DTGVSQNPRHKITKRGQNVTFRCDPISEHNRLYWYRQTLGQGPEFLTYFQNEAQLEKSRLLSDRFSAERPKGSFSTLEIQRTEQGDSAMYLCASRRGTGRSQETQYFGPGTRLLVL.

J is TRBJ1-1 and V is TRBV6-5; no firm D call. Germline-derived CDR1 and CDR2 are MNHEY and SVGAGI. V was trimmed by 0 bases and J by 0 bases, leaving 5 bases between them. The CDR3 is 14 residues long. The CDR3 protein is CASSYSNLNTEAFF. CDR3 nucleotides: TGTGCCAGCAGTTACTCGAACTTGAACACTGAAGCTTTCTTT.

V is TRBV5-1 and J is TRBJ2-7; 7 positions agree with TRBD2. Germline lookup yields CDR1 SGHRS and CDR2 YFSETQ. V lost 5 bases, J lost 6 bases, and 11 bases stayed unmatched. CDR3 size: 14 residues. The CDR3, as DNA: TGCGCCAGCAGGCCCCCGGACGAGCGGGGCGAGCAGTACTTC. Translating gives CASRPPDERGEQYF.

V gene TRBV27 combines with J gene TRBJ2-1; weak D call: TRBD2 (6 bases). This CDR3 is built from 14 residues. CDR1 and CDR2 (germline): MNHEY, SMNVEV (reference sequence). Trimming shortened V by 4 bases and J by 4 bases, and 11 bases separated the two germline ends. CDR3 region: CASSYGGRYNEQFF. In nucleotides, the CDR3 is TGTGCCAGCAGTTACGGAGGGCGGTACAATGAGCAGTTCTTC.

Turning to this clone: The sample contains more than one DNA sequence encoding this CDR3. V usage is TRBV4-1 and J usage is TRBJ2-7; D perhaps matches TRBD2 (6 bases). CDR1 and CDR2 (germline): MGHRA, YSYEKL. With 1 base removed from V and 1 base from J, the gap between germline ends came to 14 bases. This CDR3 is built from 16 residues. The CDR3 DNA follows: TGCGCCAGCAGCCAAGCCCACCTAGCGACATCCTACGAGCAGTACTTC. Translation gives CASSQAHLATSYEQYF.

The rearrangement links TRBV18 to TRBJ2-2; 11 bases match TRBD1. V dropped 4 bases and J dropped 4; count of bases not matched to a gene: 11. The CDR3 runs to 18 residues. Germline-derived CDR1 and CDR2 are KGHSH and LQKENI. The CDR3 bases are TGTGCCAGCTCACTACGGACAGGGGGCGAGAAGGGCACCGGGGAGCTGTTTTTT. This translates into CASSLRTGGEKGTGELFF.